A single sample is the source of the 11 T cell receptor beta chains below, sequenced in a study of T cells in women clearing cervical HPV infection. Sequenced by immunoSEQ multiplex PCR; TCRdb stores in-frame clones only, minus some. The record lists about 15,000 clones, of which the ten most abundant hold 6.5% to 8%. The sequencing input was blood buffy coat. Receptors were obtained from a woman aged 18 to 75 with a cervical HPV16 infection that either progressed to CIN3+ or cleared (not recorded which).

CDR3 amino acids: CASSYERRSTDTYTF. The covered CDR3 bases are TGTGCCAGCAGCTATGAGCGGAGAAGCACAGATACC. The chain is built from TRBV7-2 and TRBJ1-2; no reliable D call. The read finishes 3 residues shy of the CDR3 end, and the germline J gene is used to complete it. The CDR3 contains 15 residues. Germline CDR1 reads SGHTA; CDR2 reads FQGNSA.

Of note for this clone: The CDR3 is cut off 3 residues early in the read; its end comes from the germline J gene. The rearrangement links TRBV29-1 to TRBJ2-1; possible D gene TRBD2, 6 bases. This CDR3 has 13 amino acids. The V gene's germline CDR1 is SQVTM and CDR2 ANQGSEA. Trimming shortened V by 3 bases and J by 7 bases, and 13 bases separated the two germline ends. CDR3 DNA (partial): TGCAGCGTTGACGCGGGGATGGGAAATGAG. It translates to CSVDAGMGNE. The entire CDR3 is CSVDAGMGNEQFF.

As regards this clone: The read ends 3 residues before the CDR3 terminus; that terminus is restored from the germline J gene. J is TRBJ2-7 and V is TRBV7-3; either TRBD1 or TRBD2 may supply D (5 bases each). CDR3 size: 15 residues. Trimming left V 2 bases short and J 5 bases short, with 16 bases between. CDR1 and CDR2 from the germline V gene are SGHTA and FQGTGA. Partial CDR3 DNA: TGTGCCAGCAGCTTATTGCCAGGGAGTGAGAACGAG. Its translation: CASSLLPGSENE. The entire CDR3 sequence reads CASSLLPGSENEQYF.

With respect to this clone: The CDR3 goes on 3 residues after the read ends, and that part is filled in from the germline J gene. This chain uses TRBV7-2 with TRBJ1-6; no definite D call. The CDR3 contains 13 residues. Germline V lookup: CDR1 SGHTA, CDR2 FQGNSA. V was clipped by 5 bases and J by 4 bases, with 6 bases between them. The CDR3 region is CASSKRYNSPLHF. The CDR3 bases that were read are TGTGCCAGCAGCAAACGGTATAATTCACCC.

Concerning this clone: The read falls 3 residues short of the CDR3 end, and the missing part is taken from the germline J gene. The J gene is TRBJ2-3, the V gene TRBV18; 12 nucleotides agree with TRBD2. This CDR3 region has 17 residues. V lost 2 bases and J lost 4; bases outside the gene matches: 7. CDR1 is KGHSH and CDR2 is LQKENI in the germline V gene. CDR3 DNA, as far as it was read: TGTGCCAGCTCACCAGAGACTAGCGGGAGCTGGCCAGATACG. This encodes CASSPETSGSWPDT. The full-length CDR3 reads as CASSPETSGSWPDTQYF.

With regard to this clone: The read ends 3 residues shy of where the CDR3 ends; the end is completed using the germline J gene. The rearrangement uses TRBV20-1 and TRBJ1-2; TRBD1 aligns across 9 bases. Germline V lookup: CDR1 DFQATT, CDR2 SNEGSKA (reference sequence). The CDR3 sequence is 16 residues long. CDR3 bases read: TGCAGTGCTAGAGACGCCGGGACAGGGCACTTCGGAGGC. This translates into CSARDAGTGHFGG. The full CDR3 protein is CSARDAGTGHFGGYTF.

About this clone: From the germline J gene comes the end of the CDR3, since the read stops 3 residues before it. The chain has TRBV10-3 and TRBJ1-3; 7 nucleotides align to TRBD1. The germline V gene encodes CDR1 ENHRY and CDR2 SYGVKD. V lost 5 bases to trimming and J lost 0 bases; unmatched junction nucleotides: 10. The CDR3 is 17 residues long. The CDR3 protein is CAISPLPGQSSGNTIYF. The DNA read from the CDR3 is TGTGCCATCAGTCCCCTACCGGGACAGAGCTCTGGAAACACC.

With respect to this clone: The read stops 3 residues short of the end of the CDR3; the missing end is completed from the germline J gene. This chain links TRBV6-1 with TRBJ2-2; no clear D gene. From germline, CDR1 is MNHNS and CDR2 SASEGT. This CDR3 is 13 amino acids long. Trimming took off 2 bases at V and 7 bases at J, with 8 bases between the two ends. The DNA read from the CDR3 is TGTGCCAGCAGTGAAATCGGTGTCGGGGAG. Its protein product is CASSEIGVGE. The complete CDR3 protein is CASSEIGVGELFF.

For this clone: With the read ending 3 residues before the CDR3 end, the germline J gene is used to fill in that end. V is TRBV2 and J is TRBJ2-7, with a possible D match to TRBD1 (7 bases). Germline V CDR1 and CDR2: SNHLY, FYNNEI. V was shortened by 4 bases and J by 0 bases, with 19 bases between the two germline ends. This CDR3 comprises 17 residues. CDR3 DNA, as far as it was read: TGTGCCAGCAGTGGACCCAGGGGGGACGGAAGCTCCTACGAG. Residues: CASSGPRGDGSSYE. In full, the CDR3 reads CASSGPRGDGSSYEQYF.

As regards this clone: From the germline J gene comes the end of the CDR3, since the read stops 3 residues before it. The chain couples TRBV7-2 to TRBJ1-1; tentative D call: TRBD1 (5 bases). The V end lost 3 bases, the J end lost 4 bases, and 12 bases lay between the germline ends. This CDR3 has 14 amino acids. From germline, CDR1 is SGHTA and CDR2 FQGNSA. This chain's CDR3 is CASSFQGASTEAFF. Partial CDR3 DNA: TGTGCCAGCAGCTTTCAAGGGGCGAGCACTGAA.

A word on this clone: The read finishes 3 residues shy of the CDR3 end, and the germline J gene is used to complete it. The V and J genes are TRBV10-1 and TRBJ2-1; D is perhaps TRBD2 (6 bases). Germline values: CDR1 WNHNN, CDR2 SYGVQD (reference sequence). The CDR3 is 15 residues long. V lost 4 bases, J lost 0 bases, and 10 bases lay in between. CDR3 DNA (partial): TGCGCCAGCAGTGTTGGGGGGAACTCCTACAATGAG. Its translation is CASSVGGNSYNE. The entire CDR3 protein is CASSVGGNSYNEQFF.